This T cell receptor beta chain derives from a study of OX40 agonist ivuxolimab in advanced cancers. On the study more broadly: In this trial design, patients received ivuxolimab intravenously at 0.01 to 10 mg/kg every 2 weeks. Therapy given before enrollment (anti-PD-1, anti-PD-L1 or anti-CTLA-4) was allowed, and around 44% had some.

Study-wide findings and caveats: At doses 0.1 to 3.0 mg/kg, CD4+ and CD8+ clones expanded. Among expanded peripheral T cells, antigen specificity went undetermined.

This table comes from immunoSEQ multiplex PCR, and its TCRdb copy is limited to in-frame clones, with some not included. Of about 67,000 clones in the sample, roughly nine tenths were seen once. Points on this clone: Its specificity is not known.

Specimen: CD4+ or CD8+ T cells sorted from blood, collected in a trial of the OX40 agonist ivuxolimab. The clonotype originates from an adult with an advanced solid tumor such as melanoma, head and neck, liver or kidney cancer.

CDR3 DNA: TGTGCCAGCAGCCAAGTGGGTTCCTATAATTCACCCCTCCACTTT. Protein sequence: CASSQVGSYNSPLHF. V and J are TRBV14 and TRBJ1-6; D call uncertain. Germline V gene data show CDR1 as SGHDN and CDR2 as FVKESK. With 1 base removed from V and 1 base from J, the gap between germline ends came to 5 bases. The length of the CDR3 is 15 residues.